Sequencing of this T cell receptor beta chain was carried out in a study of blood T cell repertoires in COVID-19. Across the whole study: In each case, the material was cDNA or gDNA derived from T cells, B-cell-depleted T cells, or PBMCs.

This clone was seen once. Generated by immunoSEQ multiplex PCR, the TCRdb table keeps only in-frame clones and is missing some. In the table there are under 250,000 clones, 83% of which are singletons. CDR1 and CDR2 from the germline V gene are KGHSH and LQKENI. CDR3 length equals 12 residues. Trimming left V 3 bases short and J 6 bases short, with 6 bases between. The receptor was derived from a human donor in a cohort sampled during active COVID-19. This chain links TRBV18 with TRBJ2-1; the D is unclear. Sequenced sample: peripheral blood. The CDR3 sequence is CASSPPGNEQFF. In DNA form, the CDR3 reads TGTGCCAGCTCACCCCCGGGCAATGAGCAGTTCTTC.